The T cell receptor beta chain described here comes from a study of blood T cells in healthy people across ages. The V and J ends lost 1 base and 0 bases respectively, with 12 bases between them. The CDR3 length is 16 residues. The V gene's germline CDR1 is LNHNV and CDR2 YYDKDF (reference sequence). The authors ran a second PCR of about 6 to 11 cycles using a sample-barcoded 5' primer and a J-beta primer mix. TCRdb re-derived calls from the 5' RACE reads in MiXCR, one entry per CDR3 protein. The table lists hundreds of thousands of distinct CDR3 sequences, around two fifths of them singletons. The sample comprised blood. This TCR came from a man aged 55 to 70 in good health. The chain joins TRBV15 to TRBJ1-2, with D perhaps matching TRBD1 (5 bases). Here the CDR3 reads CATSRATGLANYGYTF. In nucleotides, the CDR3 is TGTGCCACCAGCAGAGCAACAGGACTAGCTAACTATGGCTACACCTTC.